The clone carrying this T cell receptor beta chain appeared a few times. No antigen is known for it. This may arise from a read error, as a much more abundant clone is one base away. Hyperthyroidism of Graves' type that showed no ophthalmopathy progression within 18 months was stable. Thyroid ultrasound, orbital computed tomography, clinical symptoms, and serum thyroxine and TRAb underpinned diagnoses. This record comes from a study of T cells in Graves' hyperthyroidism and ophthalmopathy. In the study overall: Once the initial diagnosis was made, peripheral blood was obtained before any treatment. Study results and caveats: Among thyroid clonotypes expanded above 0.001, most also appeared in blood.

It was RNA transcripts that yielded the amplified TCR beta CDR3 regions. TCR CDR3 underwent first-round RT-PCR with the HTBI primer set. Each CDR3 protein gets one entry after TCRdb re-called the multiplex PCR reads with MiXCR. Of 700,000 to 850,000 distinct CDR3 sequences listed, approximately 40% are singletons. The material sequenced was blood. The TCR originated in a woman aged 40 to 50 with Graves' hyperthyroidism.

The CDR3 DNA reads TGTACCAGCAGTAGACGGCGGGCGGATTCACCCCTCCACTTT. Its translation is CTSSRRRADSPLHF. The J gene is TRBJ1-6, the V gene TRBV2; D is ambiguous. The CDR3 spans 14 residues. The germline V gene has CDR1 SNHLY and CDR2 FYNNEI.